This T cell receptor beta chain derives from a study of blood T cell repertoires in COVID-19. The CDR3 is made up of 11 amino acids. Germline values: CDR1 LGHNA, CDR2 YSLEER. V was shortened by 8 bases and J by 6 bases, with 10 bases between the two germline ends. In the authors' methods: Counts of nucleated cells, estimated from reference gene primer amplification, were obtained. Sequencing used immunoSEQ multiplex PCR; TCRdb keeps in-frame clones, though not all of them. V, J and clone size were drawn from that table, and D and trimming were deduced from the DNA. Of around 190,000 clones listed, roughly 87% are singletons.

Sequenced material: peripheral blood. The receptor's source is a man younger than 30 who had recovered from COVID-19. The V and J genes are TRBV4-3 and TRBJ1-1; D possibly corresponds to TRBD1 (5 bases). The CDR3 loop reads CASSRGAEAFF. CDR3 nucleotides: TGCGCCAGCTCTCGGGGGGCTGAAGCTTTCTTT.